The 21 T cell receptor beta chains below were found in one sample sequenced in a study of blood T cell repertoires in COVID-19. The table came from immunoSEQ multiplex PCR; TCRdb's copy has only in-frame clones and leaves some out. The sample holds hundreds of thousands of clones; just under 90% are singletons and the top ten take about 0.24%. Sequencing was carried out using peripheral blood. These receptors were collected from a woman under 30 with acute or convalescent COVID-19.

This chain uses TRBV30 with TRBJ1-6, with a tentative D call TRBD1 (6 bases). The CDR3 runs 17 residues. V shed 1 base and J shed 10 bases, with 23 bases lying between them. CDR1 and CDR2 from the germline V gene are GTSNPN and SVGIG (reference sequence). The CDR3 here is CAWSEPRGRLLDSPLHF. CDR3 bases: TGTGCCTGGAGTGAACCCAGGGGTCGGCTCTTAGACTCACCCCTCCACTTT.

The chain links TRBV4-1 to TRBJ2-7, with 12 bases matching TRBD2. In germline, CDR1 is MGHRA, CDR2 YSYEKL. V lost 4 bases to trimming and J lost 5 bases; unmatched junction nucleotides: 6. The CDR3 is 15 amino acids. This chain's CDR3 is CASSPTSGGRNEQYF. The CDR3, as DNA: TGCGCCAGCAGCCCGACTAGCGGGGGTAGAAACGAGCAGTACTTC.

This chain joins TRBV9 and TRBJ1-2; D ambiguous. Per germline, CDR1 SGDLS and CDR2 YYNGEE. The CDR3 has 14 residues. The V and J ends lost 0 bases and 2 bases respectively, with 8 bases between them. This CDR3 is CASSVGEGNYGYTF. In DNA, the CDR3 is TGTGCCAGCAGCGTAGGGGAGGGAAACTATGGCTACACCTTC.

This clone was observed a single time. The J gene is TRBJ1-6, the V gene TRBV3-1 (or the pseudogene TRBV3-2); D is undetermined. Germline V gives CDR1 LGHDT, CDR2 YNNKEL (reference sequence). This CDR3 is 14 amino acids long. The V end was cut by 0 bases, the J end by 8 bases, with 8 bases between. The DNA for the CDR3 is TGTGCCAGCAGCCAAGACGGGCGGGATTCACCCCTCCACTTT. Translation: CASSQDGRDSPLHF.

The table lists this clone with a count of one. This rearrangement joins TRBV4-2 to TRBJ2-3; D might be TRBD2 (7 bases). V gave up 4 bases and J gave up 6 bases, with 20 bases separating them. Germline-derived CDR1 and CDR2 are LGHNA and YNFKEQ. The CDR3 spans 16 residues. The CDR3 DNA sequence: TGTGCCAGCAGCCCTGGTGGGGGCGGGAGAGTGGATACGCAGTATTTT. This sequence encodes CASSPGGGGRVDTQYF.

This chain links TRBV19 with TRBJ2-3, with D tentatively TRBD1 (5 bases). V was trimmed by 6 bases and J by 4 bases, leaving 8 bases between them. The CDR3 has 12 amino acids. CDR1 is LNHDA and CDR2 is SQIVND in the germline V gene (reference sequence). The CDR3 loop is CASRTDSDTQYF. In DNA form, the CDR3 reads TGTGCCAGTAGGACAGACTCAGATACGCAGTATTTT.

This chain uses TRBV19 with TRBJ1-2, with TRBD1 matching 12 bases. V shed 3 bases and J 7 bases; nucleotides not matched to a gene: 3. This CDR3 comprises 14 residues. Per germline, CDR1 LNHDA and CDR2 SQIVND (reference sequence). The CDR3 loop reads CASSIGTGGRGYTF. The CDR3 bases are TGTGCCAGTAGTATCGGGACAGGGGGCCGTGGCTACACCTTC. The whole variable domain, filled in from reference TRBV19 and TRBJ1-2, reads DGGITQSPKYLFRKEGQNVTLSCEQNLNHDAMYWYRQDPGQGLRLIYYSQIVNDFQKGDIAEGYSVSREKKESFPLTVTSAQKNPTAFYLCASSIGTGGRGYTFGSGTRLTVV.

The chain carries TRBV9 and TRBJ1-2; 7 nucleotides line up with TRBD1. The length of the CDR3 is 17 residues. CDR1 and CDR2 (germline): SGDLS, YYNGEE. V lost 0 bases and J lost 4; bases outside the gene matches: 12. CDR3 protein: CASSVESGTATAYGYTF. The CDR3 nucleotides are TGTGCCAGCAGCGTAGAGTCCGGGACAGCGACGGCCTATGGCTACACCTTC.

The genes are TRBV24-1 and TRBJ2-5; possibly TRBD2 for D (6 bases). CDR1 KGHDR and CDR2 SFDVKD come from the germline V gene. V was cut by 3 bases and J by 2 bases, with 12 bases left in between. The length of the CDR3 is 15 residues. The CDR3 DNA follows: TGTGCCACCAGTGATCGGGCGGGGTATCAAGAGACCCAGTACTTC. Translating it yields CATSDRAGYQETQYF.

The V and J genes are TRBV9 and TRBJ1-2; D remains unclear. The V gene lost 1 base and the J gene lost 8 bases, with 18 bases spanning the gap. CDR3 length equals 15 residues. From germline, CDR1 is SGDLS and CDR2 YYNGEE. The CDR3 DNA reads TGTGCCAGCAGCGTAAAAGCCACGGGCGGGAAGGGCTACACCTTC. Its translation is CASSVKATGGKGYTF. Variable domain in full (rest from reference TRBV9 and TRBJ1-2): DSGVTQTPKHLITATGQRVTLRCSPRSGDLSVYWYQQSLDQGLQFLIQYYNGEERAKGNILERFSAQQFPDLHSELNLSSLELGDSALYFCASSVKATGGKGYTFGSGTRLTVV.

The gene calls are TRBV5-1 and TRBJ1-1; D is uncertain. CDR3 length equals 15 residues. Trimming shortened V by 4 bases and J by 5 bases, and 18 bases separated the two germline ends. The germline V gene has CDR1 SGHRS and CDR2 YFSETQ. The CDR3, as DNA: TGCGCCAGCAGCCCCTCGGTCGGACTCTTAACTGAAGCTTTCTTT. This sequence encodes CASSPSVGLLTEAFF.

The rearrangement uses TRBV7-3 and TRBJ2-3; 11 nucleotides line up with TRBD2. CDR1 is SGHTA, CDR2 FQGTGA, per germline. The CDR3 covers 15 residues. V lost 2 bases and J lost 3; bases outside the gene matches: 1. The chain's CDR3 is CASSLGTSGTDTQYF. DNA for the CDR3: TGTGCCAGCAGCTTAGGGACTAGCGGAACAGATACGCAGTATTTT.

This sequence joins TRBV29-1 and TRBJ1-2; no firm D call. This CDR3 has 13 residues. V was cut by 3 bases and J by 0 bases, with 8 bases left in between. Per the germline V gene, CDR1 is SQVTM and CDR2 is ANQGSEA. The CDR3 reads CSVESYTNYGYTF. The CDR3 DNA reads as TGCAGCGTTGAGTCATACACTAACTATGGCTACACCTTC.

The rearrangement uses TRBV27 and TRBJ1-3; TRBD1 might be the D (5 bases). Germline CDR1 is MNHEY and CDR2 is SMNVEV (reference sequence). The CDR3 is 16 residues long. V gave up 2 bases and J gave up 2 bases, with 13 bases separating them. The CDR3 DNA follows: TGTGCCAGCAGTTTAGGTCCAGGGTTGGCTGGAAACACCATATATTTT. Its protein product is CASSLGPGLAGNTIYF.

V usage is TRBV6-6 and J usage is TRBJ1-1; D ambiguous. The V gene's germline CDR1 is MNHNY and CDR2 SVGAGI (reference sequence). The ends were cut back, 4 bases at V and 1 base at J, with 10 bases in the middle. This CDR3 region has 14 residues. The CDR3 DNA is TGTGCCAGCAGTTCCACGACATCGAACACTGAAGCTTTCTTT. Translated: CASSSTTSNTEAFF.

This chain connects TRBV3-1 (or the pseudogene TRBV3-2) to TRBJ1-1; the D gene is possibly TRBD1 (5 bases). V lost 3 bases, J lost 1 base, and 12 bases lay in between. Germline V gene data show CDR1 as LGHDT and CDR2 as YNNKEL (reference sequence). CDR3 length: 15 amino acids. CDR3 DNA: TGTGCCAGCAGCCACCACGCGGGGGGGAACACTGAAGCTTTCTTT. This codes for CASSHHAGGNTEAFF.

The gene calls are TRBV7-6 and TRBJ2-1, with 8 bases matching TRBD1. Germline V lookup: CDR1 SGHVS, CDR2 FNYEAQ. Unmatched junction bases numbered 16, after V lost 6 bases and J lost 9 bases. This CDR3 spans 16 amino acids. The CDR3 protein is CASSYSGTGLEGEQFF. The CDR3, as DNA: TGTGCCAGCAGTTACTCCGGGACAGGACTTGAGGGTGAGCAGTTCTTC.

The chain carries TRBV5-5 and TRBJ1-1; D gene unclear. V lost 2 bases, J lost 3 bases, and 11 bases lay in between. The CDR3 contains 14 residues. Germline V gives CDR1 SGHKS, CDR2 YYEKEE (reference sequence). The DNA of the CDR3 is TGTGCCAGCAGCTTAATGGGCCTGGACACTGAAGCTTTCTTT. Translating it yields CASSLMGLDTEAFF.

The V call is TRBV7-6, the J call TRBJ1-2; D possibly corresponds to TRBD1 (5 bases). Trimming removed 5 bases from V and 3 bases from J, with 16 bases in between. The length of the CDR3 is 15 residues. The germline CDR1 and CDR2 sequences are SGHVS and FNYEAQ. The CDR3 bases are TGTGCCAGCAGCCGCGGGGGAAGGGGTGACTATGGCTACACCTTC. As protein: CASSRGGRGDYGYTF.

The chain combines TRBV7-2 with TRBJ2-2, with 10 bases identical to TRBD2. The CDR3 loop spans 16 amino acids. With V trimmed by 5 bases and J by 4 bases, 7 bases remained unmatched. Looked up from germline, CDR1 is SGHTA and CDR2 is FQGNSA. CDR3: CASSGSSGRFTGELFF. CDR3 sequence (DNA): TGTGCCAGCAGCGGATCTAGCGGGAGATTCACCGGGGAGCTGTTTTTT. Drawing the rest from reference TRBV7-2 and TRBJ2-2, the complete variable domain is GAGVSQSPSNKVTEKGKDVELRCDPISGHTALYWYRQSLGQGLEFLIYFQGNSAPDKSGLPSDRFSAERTGGSVSTLTIQRTQQEDSAVYLCASSGSSGRFTGELFFGEGSRLTVL.

This clone is a singleton in its sample. The rearrangement uses TRBV18 and TRBJ1-1; D call uncertain. Germline-derived CDR1 and CDR2 are KGHSH and LQKENI. V was shortened by 4 bases and J by 1 base, with 7 bases between the two germline ends. The CDR3 runs to 13 residues. The CDR3 nucleotides are TGTGCCAGCTCACACAACAGGAACACTGAAGCTTTCTTT. Amino acid sequence: CASSHNRNTEAFF.